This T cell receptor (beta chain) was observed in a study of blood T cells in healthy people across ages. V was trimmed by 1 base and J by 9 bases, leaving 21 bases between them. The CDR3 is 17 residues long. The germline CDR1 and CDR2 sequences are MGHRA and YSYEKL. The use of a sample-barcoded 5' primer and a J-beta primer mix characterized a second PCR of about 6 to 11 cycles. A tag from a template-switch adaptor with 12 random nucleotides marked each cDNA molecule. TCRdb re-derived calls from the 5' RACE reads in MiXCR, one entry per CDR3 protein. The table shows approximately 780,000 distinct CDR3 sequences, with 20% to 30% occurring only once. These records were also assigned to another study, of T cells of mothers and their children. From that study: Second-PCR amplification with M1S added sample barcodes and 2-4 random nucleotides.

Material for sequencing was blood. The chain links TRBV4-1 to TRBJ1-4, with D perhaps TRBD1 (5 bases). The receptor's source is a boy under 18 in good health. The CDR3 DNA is TGCGCCAGCAGCCAAGTACAATCCGGGACGGGCTCGAAAAAACTGTTTTTT. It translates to CASSQVQSGTGSKKLFF.